This TCR beta chain originates from a study of shared clonotypes between healthy human individuals. This clone was picked up one time. When replicate PCRs were run on unsorted PBMC, they used approximately 300 ng DNA, some 30,000 T cell genomes. TCRdb keeps only in-frame clones here, not all; method: immunoSEQ multiplex PCR. This table has about half a million clones, approximately 84% appearing once. Trimming took 2 bases from V and 7 from J, leaving 14 bases between them. CDR3 size: 14 residues. Germline assignment: CDR1 SGHNT and CDR2 YYREEE (reference sequence). This clonotype was obtained from a woman in her thirties or forties in good health. Some clones in this sample may be carry-over from other donors' samples. Sequencing was carried out using PBMCs. The rearrangement links TRBV5-4 to TRBJ2-3; D is unresolved. Written as DNA, the CDR3 is TGTGCCAGCAGCTTTCAAGGGTCAACATATACGCAGTATTTT. Protein: CASSFQGSTYTQYF.